Below, 11 T cell receptor beta chains from the same sample are listed, as sequenced in a study of OX40 agonist ivuxolimab in advanced cancers. The method was immunoSEQ multiplex PCR; TCRdb's version includes in-frame clones alone and lacks a portion of them. Here the sample spans more than 65,000 clones, 70% to 90% being singletons. This specimen consisted of CD4+ or CD8+ T cells sorted from blood, obtained in a trial of the OX40 agonist ivuxolimab. Source of these receptors: an adult with an advanced solid tumor such as melanoma, head and neck, liver or kidney cancer.

The rearrangement uses TRBV5-5 and TRBJ1-1, with D hard to call. Germline CDR1 and CDR2: SGHKS and YYEKEE (reference sequence). The V end was cut by 1 base, the J end by 3 bases, with 7 bases between. This CDR3 is built from 13 residues. The CDR3 is CASSLSGDTEAFF. DNA of the CDR3: TGTGCCAGCAGCTTGTCTGGGGACACTGAAGCTTTCTTT.

The table lists this clone with a few counts. V gene TRBV18 combines with J gene TRBJ1-2, with 10 bases matching TRBD1. The ends lost 6 bases at V and 3 bases at J; junction bases unmatched: 7. This CDR3 contains 15 residues. CDR1 is KGHSH and CDR2 is LQKENI in the germline V gene. This CDR3 reads CASSRRDRGDYGYTF. In DNA form, the CDR3 reads TGTGCCAGCTCCCGTCGGGACAGGGGCGACTATGGCTACACCTTC.

V usage is TRBV6-1 and J usage is TRBJ1-2, with D maybe TRBD1 (5 bases). Per germline, CDR1 MNHNS and CDR2 SASEGT. The length of the CDR3 is 17 residues. With 1 base removed from V and 7 bases from J, the gap between germline ends came to 22 bases. The CDR3 bases are TGTGCCAGCAGTGAAGGAGGGGCCGGCGTCAGCCAGCCTGGCTACACCTTC. Its translation: CASSEGGAGVSQPGYTF.

This sequence joins TRBV25-1 and TRBJ2-7; 9 bases align to TRBD1. Germline V gene data show CDR1 as MGHDK and CDR2 as SYGVNS. The CDR3 is 14 amino acids. After removal of 2 bases from V and 5 bases from J, the junction contained 4 bases not matched to a gene. CDR3 residues: CASSETGGGHEQYF. The CDR3 DNA follows: TGTGCCAGCAGTGAAACAGGGGGCGGACACGAGCAGTACTTC.

DNA of the CDR3: TGTGCCAGCAGCCCGCGACTAGCGGGAGCCCCGGGGAATGAGCAGTTCTTC. It specifies CASSPRLAGAPGNEQFF. This chain joins TRBV11-2 and TRBJ2-1, with 12 bases identical to TRBD2. Per germline, CDR1 SGHAT and CDR2 FQNNGV. The junction had 12 bases not matched to a gene; V was cut back by 5 bases and J by 7 bases. The CDR3 has 17 residues.

The rearrangement links TRBV29-1 to TRBJ2-5; D is unclear. This CDR3 comprises 12 residues. Germline lookup yields CDR1 SQVTM and CDR2 ANQGSEA. Trimming removed 7 bases from V and 7 bases from J, with 16 bases in between. The CDR3, as DNA: TGCAGCGGCCGACTCCCTGATTTGACCCAGTACTTC. Its protein is CSGRLPDLTQYF.

The chain couples TRBV18 to TRBJ2-1, with 9 bases fitting TRBD2. Germline CDR1 and CDR2: KGHSH and LQKENI. This CDR3 contains 19 residues. V trimming: 3 bases; J trimming: 1 base; junction bases outside the gene matches: 13. CDR3 nucleotides: TGTGCCAGCTCACCGGCGGGACTAGCCCGAGTGGGGTCCTACAATGAGCAGTTCTTC. Protein product: CASSPAGLARVGSYNEQFF.

This rearrangement joins TRBV2 to TRBJ2-3; 8 bases fit TRBD2. The trim removed 3 bases at V and 2 bases at J, leaving 1 base unmatched. CDR1 is SNHLY, CDR2 FYNNEI, per germline. The CDR3 has 14 amino acids. CDR3 region: CASSEGLVTDTQYF. The CDR3 DNA sequence: TGTGCCAGCAGTGAGGGACTAGTCACAGATACGCAGTATTTT.

The chain employs TRBV4-1 and TRBJ2-5, with D possibly being TRBD1 (6 bases). The length of the CDR3 is 14 residues. The V end lost 0 bases, the J end lost 5 bases, and 10 bases lay between the germline ends. Germline-derived CDR1 and CDR2 are MGHRA and YSYEKL. CDR3 loop: CASSQDRGGETQYF. In DNA form, the CDR3 reads TGCGCCAGCAGCCAAGACAGGGGTGGCGAGACCCAGTACTTC.

V is TRBV10-3 and J is TRBJ1-6, with TRBD1 matching over 7 bases. The CDR3 length is 13 residues. From germline, CDR1 is ENHRY and CDR2 SYGVKD. Trimming at V came to 10 bases and at J to 7 bases, leaving 7 bases not matched to a gene. The CDR3: CATTGTVNSPLHF. CDR3 in DNA: TGTGCCACCACCGGGACAGTCAATTCACCCCTCCACTTT.

The CDR3 is CSVATLDREGAKNIQYF. DNA for the CDR3: TGCAGCGTTGCCACCTTGGACAGGGAGGGAGCCAAAAACATTCAGTACTTC. This chain connects TRBV29-1 to TRBJ2-4; a possible D gene is TRBD1 (8 bases). Germline V lookup: CDR1 SQVTM, CDR2 ANQGSEA. The CDR3 is 17 residues long. V shed 4 bases and J shed 0 bases, with 19 bases lying between them.